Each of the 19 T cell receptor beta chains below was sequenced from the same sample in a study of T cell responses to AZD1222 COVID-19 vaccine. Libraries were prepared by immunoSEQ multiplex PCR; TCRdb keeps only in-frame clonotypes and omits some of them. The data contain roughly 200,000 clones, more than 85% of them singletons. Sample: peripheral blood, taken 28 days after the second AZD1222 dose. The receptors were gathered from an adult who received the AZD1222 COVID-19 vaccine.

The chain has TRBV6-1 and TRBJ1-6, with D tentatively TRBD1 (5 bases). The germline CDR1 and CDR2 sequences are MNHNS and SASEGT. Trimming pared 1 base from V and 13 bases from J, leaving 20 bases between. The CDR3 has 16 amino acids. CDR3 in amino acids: CASSEETGQALQPLHF. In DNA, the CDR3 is TGTGCCAGCAGTGAAGAGACGGGGCAGGCCCTCCAGCCCCTCCACTTT.

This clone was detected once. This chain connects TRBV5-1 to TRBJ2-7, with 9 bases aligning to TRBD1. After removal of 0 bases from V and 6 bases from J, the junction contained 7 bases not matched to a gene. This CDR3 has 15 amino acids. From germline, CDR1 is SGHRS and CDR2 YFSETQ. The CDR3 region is CASSLDRQGVGEQYF. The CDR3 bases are TGCGCCAGCAGCTTGGATCGACAGGGGGTAGGCGAGCAGTACTTC.

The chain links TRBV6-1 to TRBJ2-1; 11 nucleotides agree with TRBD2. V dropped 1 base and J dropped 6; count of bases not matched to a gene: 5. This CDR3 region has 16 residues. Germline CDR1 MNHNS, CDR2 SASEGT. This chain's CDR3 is CASSEGRLAGPNEQFF. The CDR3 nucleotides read TGTGCCAGCAGTGAAGGCCGACTAGCGGGACCCAATGAGCAGTTCTTC.

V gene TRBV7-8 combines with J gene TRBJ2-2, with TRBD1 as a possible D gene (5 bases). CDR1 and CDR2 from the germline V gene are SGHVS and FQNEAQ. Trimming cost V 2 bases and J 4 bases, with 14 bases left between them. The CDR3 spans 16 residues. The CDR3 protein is CASSLRWAGSTGELFF. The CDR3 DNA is TGTGCCAGCAGCTTAAGGTGGGCAGGGTCCACCGGGGAGCTGTTTTTT.

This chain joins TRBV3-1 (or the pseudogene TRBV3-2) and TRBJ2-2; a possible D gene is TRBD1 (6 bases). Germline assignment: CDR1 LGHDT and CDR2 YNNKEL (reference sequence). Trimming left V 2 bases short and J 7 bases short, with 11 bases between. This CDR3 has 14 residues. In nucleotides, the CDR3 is TGTGCCAGCAGCCAATTAGGGGGAGTCGGGGAGCTGTTTTTT. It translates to CASSQLGGVGELFF.

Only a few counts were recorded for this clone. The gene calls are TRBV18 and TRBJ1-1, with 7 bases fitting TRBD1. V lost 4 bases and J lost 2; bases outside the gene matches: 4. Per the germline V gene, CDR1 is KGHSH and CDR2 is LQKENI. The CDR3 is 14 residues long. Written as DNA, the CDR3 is TGTGCCAGCTCACGGCGGGACAGCAACACTGAAGCTTTCTTT. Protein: CASSRRDSNTEAFF.

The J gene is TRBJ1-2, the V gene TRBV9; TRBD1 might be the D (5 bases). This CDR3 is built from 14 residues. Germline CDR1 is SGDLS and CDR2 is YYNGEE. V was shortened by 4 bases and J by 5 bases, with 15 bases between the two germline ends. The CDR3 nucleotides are TGTGCCAGCAGCTTAACGGGGGATGGGTATGGCTACACCTTC. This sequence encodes CASSLTGDGYGYTF. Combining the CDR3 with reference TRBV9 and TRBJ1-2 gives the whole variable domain DSGVTQTPKHLITATGQRVTLRCSPRSGDLSVYWYQQSLDQGLQFLIQYYNGEERAKGNILERFSAQQFPDLHSELNLSSLELGDSALYFCASSLTGDGYGYTFGSGTRLTVV.

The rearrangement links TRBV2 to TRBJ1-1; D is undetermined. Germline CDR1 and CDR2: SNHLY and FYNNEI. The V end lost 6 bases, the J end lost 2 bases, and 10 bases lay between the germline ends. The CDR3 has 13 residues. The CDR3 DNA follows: TGTGCCAGCAGGGGGAATGGAAACACTGAAGCTTTCTTT. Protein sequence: CASRGNGNTEAFF.

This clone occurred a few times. CDR3 in amino acids: CASSHPSGSTGELFF. The CDR3, as DNA: TGTGCCAGCAGCCATCCTAGCGGGAGTACCGGGGAGCTGTTTTTT. The rearrangement uses TRBV14 and TRBJ2-2; 10 bases are shared with TRBD2. CDR3 length equals 15 residues. CDR1 is SGHDN and CDR2 is FVKESK in the germline V gene. The V and J ends lost 3 bases and 5 bases, in that order; junction bases with no gene match: 3. Full variable domain (remainder filled in from reference TRBV14 and TRBJ2-2): EAGVTQFPSHSVIEKGQTVTLRCDPISGHDNLYWYRRVMGKEIKFLLHFVKESKQDESGMPNNRFLAERTGGTYSTLKVQPAELEDSGVYFCASSHPSGSTGELFFGEGSRLTVL.

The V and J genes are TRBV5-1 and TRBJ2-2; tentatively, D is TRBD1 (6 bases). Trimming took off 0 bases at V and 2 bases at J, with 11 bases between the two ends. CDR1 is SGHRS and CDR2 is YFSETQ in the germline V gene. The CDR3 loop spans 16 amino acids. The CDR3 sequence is CASSLAGTYNTGELFF. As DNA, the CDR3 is TGCGCCAGCAGCTTGGCCGGGACATATAACACCGGGGAGCTGTTTTTT. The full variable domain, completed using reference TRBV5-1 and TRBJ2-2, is KAGVTQTPRYLIKTRGQQVTLSCSPISGHRSVSWYQQTPGQGLQFLFEYFSETQRNKGNFPGRFSGRQFSNSRSEMNVSTLELGDSALYLCASSLAGTYNTGELFFGEGSRLTVL.

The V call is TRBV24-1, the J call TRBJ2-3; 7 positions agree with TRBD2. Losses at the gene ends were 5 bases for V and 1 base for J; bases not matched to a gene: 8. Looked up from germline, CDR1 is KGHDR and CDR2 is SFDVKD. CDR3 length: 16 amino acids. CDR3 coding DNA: TGTGCCACCAGTGCCTTGGGGGAGGGAGGCACAGATACGCAGTATTTT. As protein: CATSALGEGGTDTQYF.

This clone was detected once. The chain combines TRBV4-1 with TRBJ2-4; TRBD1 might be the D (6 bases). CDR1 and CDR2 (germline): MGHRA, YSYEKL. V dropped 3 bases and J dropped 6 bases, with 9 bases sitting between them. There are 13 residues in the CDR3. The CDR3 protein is CASSHTGSNIQYF. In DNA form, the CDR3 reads TGCGCCAGCAGCCATACAGGGTCAAACATTCAGTACTTC.

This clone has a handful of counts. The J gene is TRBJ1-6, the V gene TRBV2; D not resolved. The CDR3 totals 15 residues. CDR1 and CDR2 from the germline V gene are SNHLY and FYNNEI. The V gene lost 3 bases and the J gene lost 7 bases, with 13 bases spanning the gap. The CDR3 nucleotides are TGTGCCAGCAGTGACTTTGGACGGGAGAATTCACCCCTCCACTTT. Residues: CASSDFGRENSPLHF.

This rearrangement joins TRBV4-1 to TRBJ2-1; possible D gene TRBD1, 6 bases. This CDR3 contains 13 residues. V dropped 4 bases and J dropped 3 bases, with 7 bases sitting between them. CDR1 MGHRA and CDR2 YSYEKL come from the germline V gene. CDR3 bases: TGCGCCAGCAGCCGGGGGCTCTACAATGAGCAGTTCTTC. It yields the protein CASSRGLYNEQFF.

Written as DNA, the CDR3 is TGTGCCAGCAGTCTAGTCCGCTCTGGGGCCAACGTCCTGACTTTC. It codes for CASSLVRSGANVLTF. The rearrangement links TRBV27 to TRBJ2-6; D ambiguous. This CDR3 region has 15 residues. V was trimmed by 5 bases and J by 0 bases, leaving 8 bases between them. Germline CDR1 reads MNHEY; CDR2 reads SMNVEV (reference sequence).

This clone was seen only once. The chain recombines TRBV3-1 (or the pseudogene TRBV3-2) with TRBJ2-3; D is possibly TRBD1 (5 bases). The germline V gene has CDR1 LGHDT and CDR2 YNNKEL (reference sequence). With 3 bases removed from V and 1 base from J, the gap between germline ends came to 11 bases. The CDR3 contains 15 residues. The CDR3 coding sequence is TGTGCCAGCAGCCAGGACATGTGGGGCACAGATACGCAGTATTTT. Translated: CASSQDMWGTDTQYF.

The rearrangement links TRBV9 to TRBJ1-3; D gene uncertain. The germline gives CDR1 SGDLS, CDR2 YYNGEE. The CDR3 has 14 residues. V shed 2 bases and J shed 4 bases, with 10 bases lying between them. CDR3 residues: CASSVLGSGNTIYF. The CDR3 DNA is TGTGCCAGCAGCGTCCTGGGATCCGGAAACACCATATATTTT.

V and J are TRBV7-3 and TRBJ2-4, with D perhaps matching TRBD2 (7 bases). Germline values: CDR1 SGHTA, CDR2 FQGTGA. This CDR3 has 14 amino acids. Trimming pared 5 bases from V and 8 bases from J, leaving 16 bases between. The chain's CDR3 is CASSLGGRRDIQYF. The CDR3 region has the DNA TGTGCCAGCAGCCTCGGGGGGCGGCGGGACATTCAGTACTTC.

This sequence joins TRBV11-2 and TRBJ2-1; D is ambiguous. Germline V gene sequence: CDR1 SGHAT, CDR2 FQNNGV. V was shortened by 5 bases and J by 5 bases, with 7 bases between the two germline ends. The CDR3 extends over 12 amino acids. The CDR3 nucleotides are TGTGCCAGCAGCCCCGCCCACAATGAGCAGTTCTTC. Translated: CASSPAHNEQFF.